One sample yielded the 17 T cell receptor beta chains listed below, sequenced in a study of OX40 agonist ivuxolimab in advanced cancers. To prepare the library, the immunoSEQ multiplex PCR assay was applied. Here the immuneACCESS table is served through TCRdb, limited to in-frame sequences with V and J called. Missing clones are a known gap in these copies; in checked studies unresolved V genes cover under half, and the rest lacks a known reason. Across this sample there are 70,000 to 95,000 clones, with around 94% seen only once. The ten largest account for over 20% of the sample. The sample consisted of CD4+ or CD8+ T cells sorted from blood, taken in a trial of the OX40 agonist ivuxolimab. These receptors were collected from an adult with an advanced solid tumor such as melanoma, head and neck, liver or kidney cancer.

This chain's CDR3 is CASSFGTPGTDTQYF. The CDR3 DNA reads TGTGCCAGCAGCTTCGGGACCCCGGGGACAGATACGCAGTATTTT. The chain couples TRBV5-6 to TRBJ2-3; D may be TRBD1 or TRBD2 (5 bases each). The CDR3 runs to 15 residues. Germline V lookup: CDR1 SGHDT, CDR2 YYEEEE. The V end lost 2 bases, the J end lost 3 bases, and 13 bases lay between the germline ends.

This CDR3 reads CASSSPGLGGQPQHF. DNA for the CDR3: TGTGCCAGCAGCTCTCCGGGACTAGGAGGTCAGCCCCAGCATTTT. V gene TRBV7-2 combines with J gene TRBJ1-5, with D perhaps matching TRBD1 (5 bases). CDR1 and CDR2 (germline): SGHTA, FQGNSA. The V end was cut by 4 bases, the J end by 6 bases, with 16 bases between. This CDR3 has 15 amino acids.

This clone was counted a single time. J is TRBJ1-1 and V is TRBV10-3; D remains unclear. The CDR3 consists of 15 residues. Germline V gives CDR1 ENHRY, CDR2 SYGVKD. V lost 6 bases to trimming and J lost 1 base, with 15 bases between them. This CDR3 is CAIRALSRTNTEAFF. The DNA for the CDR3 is TGTGCCATCAGGGCGTTAAGCCGGACGAACACTGAAGCTTTCTTT.

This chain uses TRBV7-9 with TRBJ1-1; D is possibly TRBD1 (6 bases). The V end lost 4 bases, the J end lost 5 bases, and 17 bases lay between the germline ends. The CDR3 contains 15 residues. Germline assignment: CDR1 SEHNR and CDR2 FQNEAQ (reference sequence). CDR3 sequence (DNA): TGTGCCAGCAGCTCCGGCGGGTCAGGGACAACTGAAGCTTTCTTT. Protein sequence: CASSSGGSGTTEAFF.

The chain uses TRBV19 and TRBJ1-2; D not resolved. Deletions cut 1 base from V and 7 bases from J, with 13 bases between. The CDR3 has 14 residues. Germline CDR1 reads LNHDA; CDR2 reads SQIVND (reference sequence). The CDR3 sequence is CASSIGPPVGGYTF. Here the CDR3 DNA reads TGTGCCAGTAGTATAGGGCCGCCGGTCGGTGGCTACACCTTC. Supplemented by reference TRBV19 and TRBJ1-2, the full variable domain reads DGGITQSPKYLFRKEGQNVTLSCEQNLNHDAMYWYRQDPGQGLRLIYYSQIVNDFQKGDIAEGYSVSREKKESFPLTVTSAQKNPTAFYLCASSIGPPVGGYTFGSGTRLTVV.

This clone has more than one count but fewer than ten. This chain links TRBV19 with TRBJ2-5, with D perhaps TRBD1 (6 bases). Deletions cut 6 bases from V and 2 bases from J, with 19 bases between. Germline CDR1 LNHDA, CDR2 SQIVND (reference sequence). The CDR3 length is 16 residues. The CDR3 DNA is TGTGCCAGTAGCCCCGGACAGACATGGGGTCAAGAGACCCAGTACTTC. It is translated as CASSPGQTWGQETQYF.

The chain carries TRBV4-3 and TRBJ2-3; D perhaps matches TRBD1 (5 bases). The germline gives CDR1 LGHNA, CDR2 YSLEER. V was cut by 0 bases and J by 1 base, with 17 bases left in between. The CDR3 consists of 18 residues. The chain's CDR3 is CASSQDGVGLGRTDTQYF. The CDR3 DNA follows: TGCGCCAGCAGCCAAGATGGGGTTGGTTTGGGGCGCACAGATACGCAGTATTTT.

The CDR3 sequence: CASSVQRTGMNTEAFF. DNA of the CDR3: TGTGCCAGCAGCGTCCAACGGACAGGGATGAACACTGAAGCTTTCTTT. V is TRBV9 and J is TRBJ1-1; 8 bases match TRBD1. Germline-derived CDR1 and CDR2 are SGDLS and YYNGEE. This CDR3 has 16 amino acids. The V segment lost 2 bases and the J segment 0 bases; nucleotides outside the gene matches: 6.

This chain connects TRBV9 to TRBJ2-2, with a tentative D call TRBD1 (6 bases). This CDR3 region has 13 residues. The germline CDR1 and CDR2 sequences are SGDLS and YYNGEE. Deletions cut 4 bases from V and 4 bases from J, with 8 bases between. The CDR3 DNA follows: TGTGCCAGCAGCTTAGGGGGCACCGGGGAGCTGTTTTTT. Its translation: CASSLGGTGELFF.

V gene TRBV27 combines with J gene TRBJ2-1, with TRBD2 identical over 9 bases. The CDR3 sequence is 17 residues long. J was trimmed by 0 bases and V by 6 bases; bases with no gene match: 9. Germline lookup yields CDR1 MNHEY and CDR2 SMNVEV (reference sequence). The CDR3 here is CASRWLAGPSSYNEQFF. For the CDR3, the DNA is TGTGCCAGCAGATGGCTAGCGGGGCCGAGCTCCTACAATGAGCAGTTCTTC.

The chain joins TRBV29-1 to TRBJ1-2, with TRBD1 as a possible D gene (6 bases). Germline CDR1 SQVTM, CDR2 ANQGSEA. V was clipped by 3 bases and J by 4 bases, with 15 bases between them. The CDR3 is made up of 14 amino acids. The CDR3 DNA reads TGCAGCGTTGAGGGGGGGCGGCTTCGCTATGGCTACACCTTC. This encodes CSVEGGRLRYGYTF.

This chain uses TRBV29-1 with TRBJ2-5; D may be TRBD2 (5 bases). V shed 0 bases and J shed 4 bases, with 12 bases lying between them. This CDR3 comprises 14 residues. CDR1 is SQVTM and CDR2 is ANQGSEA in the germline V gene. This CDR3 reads CSVEDVAEGETQYF. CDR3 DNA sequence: TGCAGCGTTGAAGATGTGGCAGAGGGAGAGACCCAGTACTTC.

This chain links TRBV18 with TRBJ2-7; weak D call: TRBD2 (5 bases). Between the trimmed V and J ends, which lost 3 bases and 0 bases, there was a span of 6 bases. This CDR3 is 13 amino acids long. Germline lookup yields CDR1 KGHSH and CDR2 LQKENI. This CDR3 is CASSPRDSYEQYF. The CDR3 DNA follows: TGTGCCAGCTCACCTCGGGACTCCTACGAGCAGTACTTC.

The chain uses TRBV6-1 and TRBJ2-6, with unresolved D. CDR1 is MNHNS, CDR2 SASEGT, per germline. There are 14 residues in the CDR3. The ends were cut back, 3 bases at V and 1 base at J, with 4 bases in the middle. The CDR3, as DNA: TGTGCCAGCAGTGAGCTTTCTGGGGCCAACGTCCTGACTTTC. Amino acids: CASSELSGANVLTF.

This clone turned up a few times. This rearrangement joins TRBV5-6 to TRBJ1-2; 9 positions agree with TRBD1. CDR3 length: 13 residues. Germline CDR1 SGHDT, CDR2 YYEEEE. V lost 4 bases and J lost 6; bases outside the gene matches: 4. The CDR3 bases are TGTGCCAGCAGCCCCGGGACAGGGAATGGCTACACCTTC. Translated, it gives CASSPGTGNGYTF.

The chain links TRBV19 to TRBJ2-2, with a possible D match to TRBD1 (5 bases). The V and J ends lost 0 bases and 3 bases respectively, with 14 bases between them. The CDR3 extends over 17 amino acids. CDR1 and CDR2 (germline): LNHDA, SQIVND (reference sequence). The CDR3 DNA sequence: TGTGCCAGTAGTATAGACCCGGACATGTATGACACCGGGGAGCTGTTTTTT. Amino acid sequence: CASSIDPDMYDTGELFF.

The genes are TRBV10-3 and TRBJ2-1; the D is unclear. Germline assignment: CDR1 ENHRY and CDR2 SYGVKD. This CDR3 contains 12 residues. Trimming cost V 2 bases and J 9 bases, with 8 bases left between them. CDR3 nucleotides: TGTGCCATCAGTGAGAGAGGCGGTGAGCAGTTCTTC. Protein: CAISERGGEQFF.